The rows below give T cell receptor beta chains drawn from one sample of a study of blood T cell repertoires in COVID-19. TCRdb's table, derived via immunoSEQ multiplex PCR, lists solely in-frame clones and lacks some. The sample holds about 180,000 clones; approximately 82% are singletons and the top ten take about 18%. The sample consisted of PBMCs or T cells enriched from blood (not recorded which). These receptors originate from a woman between 50 and 59 years old who had recovered from COVID-19. CDR3s include the opening cysteine and the closing phenylalanine or tryptophan. The D gene is left open where the match is weak. Rows give clone size only sometimes, using once, few, many, or a class for an expanded clone.

clone size,D gene,J gene,V gene,CDR3 length,CDR3 DNA,CDR3 protein
NA,NA,TRBJ1-5,TRBV6-1,15,TGTGCCAGCAGTGAAGAGGGGGGGATCAATCAGCCCCAGCATTTT,CASSEEGGINQPQHF
NA,NA,TRBJ2-3,TRBV7-6,17,TGTGCCAGCAGCCCCCGACTAGATATCTATATCACAGATACGCAGTATTTT,CASSPRLDIYITDTQYF
NA,NA,TRBJ2-3,TRBV14,15,TGTGCCAGCAGCCAAGGTGGGACTAGCACAGATACGCAGTATTTT,CASSQGGTSTDTQYF
few,NA,TRBJ1-6,TRBV3-1/TRBV3-2,16,TGTGCCAGCAGCCCCAGCGGCCTCCTTCGGAGCTCACCCCTCCACTTT,CASSPSGLLRSSPLHF
NA,NA,TRBJ2-3,TRBV28,15,TGTGCCAGCAGTCTGCCTAGCGAGCTCACAGATACGCAGTATTTT,CASSLPSELTDTQYF
NA,NA,TRBJ1-2,TRBV6-5,13,TGTGCCAGCAGCAGCAGGGGTAGGGCTGGCTACACCTTC,CASSSRGRAGYTF
NA,TRBD2,TRBJ2-3,TRBV29-1,14,TGCAGCGTTAGATCGGGACTAGCGGGAGATACGCAGTATTTT,CSVRSGLAGDTQYF
NA,NA,TRBJ1-1,TRBV4-2,15,TGTGCCAGCAGCCAGGCACGACGGGAGAACACTGAAGCTTTCTTT,CASSQARRENTEAFF
NA,TRBD1,TRBJ2-7,TRBV7-6,15,TGTGCCAGCAGCTTAGGACAGGGGAACGGATACGAGCAGTACTTC,CASSLGQGNGYEQYF
many,TRBD2,TRBJ2-7,TRBV3-1/TRBV3-2,16,TGTGCCAGCAGCCAAGAAGTAGGACTAGGGTCCAACGAGCAGTACTTC,CASSQEVGLGSNEQYF
NA,TRBD2,TRBJ2-3,TRBV6-5,14,TGTGCCAGCCGGGAATGGGAGGGCCCATATACGCAGTATTTT,CASREWEGPYTQYF
NA,NA,TRBJ1-2,TRBV7-2,15,TGTGCCAGCAGCTTAGATTCAGGGATAAACTATGGCTACACCTTC,CASSLDSGINYGYTF
NA,NA,TRBJ1-1,TRBV30,14,TGTGCCTGGAGAAACAGGGCTGGTAACACTGAAGCTTTCTTT,CAWRNRAGNTEAFF
NA,NA,TRBJ1-4,TRBV27,14,TGTGCCAGCAGTTTAACGAGGGAAAGGGAAAAACTGTTTTTT,CASSLTREREKLFF
NA,NA,TRBJ2-7,TRBV28,12,TGTGCCAGCAGTCCTAGCGTATACGAGCAGTACTTC,CASSPSVYEQYF
NA,NA,TRBJ2-6,TRBV5-6,15,TGTGCCAGCAGCACGGACAGCACAGGGGCCAACGTCCTGACTTTC,CASSTDSTGANVLTF
NA,TRBD1,TRBJ1-3,TRBV24-1,18,TGTGCCACCAGTGATTTCGCGGGTCACACAGGGGTTGGAAACACCATATATTTT,CATSDFAGHTGVGNTIYF
NA,TRBD2,TRBJ2-5,TRBV5-1,17,TGCGCCAGCAGCTTGAGGCTAGCGGGAGGTATGGAAGAGACCCAGTACTTC,CASSLRLAGGMEETQYF
NA,NA,TRBJ1-2,TRBV29-1,12,TGCAGCGTTGTAAAGGGGTCTGGTGGCTACACCTTC,CSVVKGSGGYTF
NA,TRBD1,TRBJ1-5,TRBV6-2/TRBV6-3,16,TGTGCCAGCAGTTACTCGAGAACAGGGGGCAATCAGCCCCAGCATTTT,CASSYSRTGGNQPQHF
once,TRBD1,TRBJ1-2,TRBV19,17,TGTGCCAGTAGTATAGGACAGGGGTCCTCCCTTTTCTATGGCTACACCTTC,CASSIGQGSSLFYGYTF
once,TRBD2,TRBJ2-3,TRBV7-6,17,TGTGCCAGCAGCCAGGGGGGACTAGCGGGAGGGTTGGATACGCAGTATTTT,CASSQGGLAGGLDTQYF
NA,NA,TRBJ2-7,TRBV7-2,14,TGTGCCAGCAGCTTAGGGGGCCGGACCTACGAGCAGTACTTC,CASSLGGRTYEQYF